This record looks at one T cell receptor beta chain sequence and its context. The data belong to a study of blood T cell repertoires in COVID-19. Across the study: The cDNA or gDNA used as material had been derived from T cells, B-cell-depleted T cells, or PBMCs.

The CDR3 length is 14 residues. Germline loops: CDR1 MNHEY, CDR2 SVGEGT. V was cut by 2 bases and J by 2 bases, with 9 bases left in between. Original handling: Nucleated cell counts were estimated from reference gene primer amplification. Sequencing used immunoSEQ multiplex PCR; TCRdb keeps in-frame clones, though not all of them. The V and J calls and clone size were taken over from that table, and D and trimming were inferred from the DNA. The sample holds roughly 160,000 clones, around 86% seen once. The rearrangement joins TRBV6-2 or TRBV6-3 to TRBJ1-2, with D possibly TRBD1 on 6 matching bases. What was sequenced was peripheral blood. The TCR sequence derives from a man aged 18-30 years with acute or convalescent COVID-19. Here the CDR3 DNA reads TGTGCCAGCAGTTACACCAGGGGAAACTATGGCTACACCTTC. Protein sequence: CASSYTRGNYGYTF.